Below are 14 T cell receptor beta chains sequenced from a single sample in a study of T cells in Graves' hyperthyroidism and ophthalmopathy. Amplification targeted TCR beta CDR3 regions from RNA transcripts. The HTBI set primed first-round TCR CDR3 RT-PCR. TCRdb itself ran the multiplex PCR reads through MiXCR, one entry per CDR3 protein. The table has about 270,000 distinct CDR3 sequences, about 20% seen once. Sequenced sample: blood. These receptors were collected from a man aged 30 to 39 with Graves' ophthalmopathy.

The chain joins TRBV27 to TRBJ1-2; a weak D match, TRBD1 (6 bases). The CDR3 sequence is 14 residues long. Trimming removed 6 bases from V and 0 bases from J, with 11 bases in between. The V gene's germline CDR1 is MNHEY and CDR2 SMNVEV (reference sequence). CDR3 in amino acids: CASRWTAANYGYTF. The DNA of the CDR3 is TGTGCCAGCAGATGGACAGCCGCTAACTATGGCTACACCTTC.

This clonotype was recorded at least ten times. Here the CDR3 reads CASSVWGDGTEAFF. CDR3 nucleotide sequence: TGTGCCAGCAGCGTATGGGGGGATGGCACTGAAGCTTTCTTT. The chain recombines TRBV9 with TRBJ1-1, with D possibly matching TRBD1 (5 bases). Trimming removed 1 base from V and 4 bases from J, with 11 bases in between. CDR1 is SGDLS, CDR2 YYNGEE, per germline. The CDR3 has 14 amino acids.

This clonotype occurred a few times. V and J are TRBV28 and TRBJ2-7, with TRBD2 identical over 7 bases. V shed 6 bases, J shed 6 bases, and the junction held 14 bases outside the gene matches. The CDR3 totals 15 residues. Per the germline V gene, CDR1 is MDHEN and CDR2 is SYDVKM. The CDR3 region has the DNA TGTGCCAGCAGCGCTCGCGGGAGAGGTGGGCTCGAGCAGTACTTC. Translating gives CASSARGRGGLEQYF.

Points on this clonotype: A read error may explain this, as a much larger clone is one base away. This chain uses TRBV3-1 with TRBJ1-2; 9 nucleotides line up with TRBD1. Germline V gene sequence: CDR1 LGHDT, CDR2 YNNKEL (reference sequence). This CDR3 spans 15 amino acids. CDR3 coding DNA: TGTGCCAACAGCCGCACACAGGGGGCCAACTATGGCTACACCTTC. This sequence encodes CANSRTQGANYGYTF.

The chain recombines TRBV29-1 with TRBJ1-2; 8 bases align to TRBD1. Unmatched junction bases numbered 8, after V lost 0 bases and J lost 8 bases. The CDR3 contains 14 residues. Per germline, CDR1 SQVTM and CDR2 ANQGSEA. The CDR3 sequence: CSVEDPDRVGGYTF. The CDR3 region has the DNA TGCAGCGTTGAAGATCCGGACAGGGTCGGCGGCTACACCTTC.

This clonotype was seen only a few times. The chain recombines TRBV6-1 with TRBJ2-7; D gene ambiguous. Germline V gene lookup returns CDR1 MNHNS and CDR2 SASEGT. The CDR3 is made up of 11 amino acids. Trimming cost V 3 bases and J 7 bases, with 7 bases left between them. The CDR3 coding sequence is TGTGCCAGCAGTGAGGTAGAAGAGCAGTACTTC. Protein product: CASSEVEEQYF.

The chain carries TRBV6-1 and TRBJ2-7; D possibly corresponds to TRBD1 (6 bases). The V gene lost 2 bases and the J gene lost 7 bases, with 15 bases spanning the gap. The germline CDR1 and CDR2 sequences are MNHNS and SASEGT. CDR3 size: 14 residues. In nucleotides, the CDR3 is TGTGCCAGCAGTGAATCCAGGGGATTGGGGGAGCAGTACTTC. Residues: CASSESRGLGEQYF.

V is TRBV19 and J is TRBJ1-3; possibly TRBD1 for D (5 bases). V lost 3 bases and J lost 4, with 16 bases in between. The germline V gene has CDR1 LNHDA and CDR2 SQIVND (reference sequence). CDR3 length equals 16 residues. CDR3 protein: CASSIPGGGSGNTIYF. The DNA of the CDR3 is TGTGCCAGTAGTATCCCCGGGGGGGGATCCGGAAACACCATATATTTT.

Many counts were recorded for this clonotype. This chain links TRBV11-2 with TRBJ2-7; D possibly corresponds to TRBD1 (6 bases). With 1 base removed from V and 4 bases from J, the gap between germline ends came to 14 bases. The germline V gene encodes CDR1 SGHAT and CDR2 FQNNGV. This CDR3 is built from 15 residues. CDR3 sequence: CASSLGQGKGYEQYF. The DNA for the CDR3 is TGTGCCAGCAGCTTAGGGCAGGGGAAGGGGTACGAGCAGTACTTC.

The gene calls are TRBV20-1 and TRBJ2-7; 9 positions match TRBD2. CDR3 length: 13 residues. Germline lookup yields CDR1 DFQATT and CDR2 SNEGSKA (reference sequence). The V and J ends lost 5 bases and 3 bases, in that order; junction bases with no gene match: 5. The CDR3 here is CSADSGRNYEQYF. As DNA, the CDR3 is TGCAGTGCTGATAGCGGGAGAAACTACGAGCAGTACTTC.

This clonotype was recorded at least ten times. The chain joins TRBV3-1 to TRBJ2-1; 8 nucleotides match TRBD2. CDR3 length: 14 amino acids. Germline values: CDR1 LGHDT, CDR2 YNNKEL (reference sequence). J was trimmed by 8 bases and V by 4 bases; bases with no gene match: 7. CDR3 in DNA: TGTGCCAGCAGCCCTAGCGGGTTCGACGATGAGCAGTTCTTC. It codes for CASSPSGFDDEQFF.

This clonotype has a count of ten or more. An end of the junction does not agree with germline; a read error may underlie this. This sequence joins TRBV9 and TRBJ2-1, with 8 bases that match TRBD2. This CDR3 region has 16 residues. From germline, CDR1 is SGDLS and CDR2 YYNGEE. The CDR3 DNA reads TGCGCCAGCAGCTTGGGTACTAGCGGCTCCTACAATGAGCAGTTCTTC. Translation gives CASSLGTSGSYNEQFF.

V and J are TRBV6-1 and TRBJ2-3; D uncertain. Deletions cut 1 base from V and 0 bases from J, with 8 bases between. The CDR3 consists of 15 residues. In germline, CDR1 is MNHNS, CDR2 SASEGT. In DNA, the CDR3 is TGTGCCAGCAGTGAAGTATACGGGAGCACAGATACGCAGTATTTT. Translating gives CASSEVYGSTDTQYF.

This clonotype was seen a handful of times. This rearrangement joins TRBV18 to TRBJ2-5; either TRBD1 or TRBD2 may supply D (5 bases each). Germline values: CDR1 KGHSH, CDR2 LQKENI. This CDR3 has 15 amino acids. Trimming stripped 0 bases from V and 9 bases from J, with 17 bases between. For the CDR3, the DNA is TGTGCCAGCTCACCACCGTTGGGGACCCGGGCGGCCCAGTACTTC. This gives the protein CASSPPLGTRAAQYF.